The source of this T cell receptor (beta chain) is a study of blood T cell repertoires in COVID-19. Study context: Italy, Spain and the United States were the sources of the convalescent and acute COVID-19 samples. From T cells, B-cell-depleted T cells, or PBMCs came the material, which was cDNA or gDNA.

This CDR3 has 13 amino acids. Trimming at V came to 2 bases and at J to 8 bases, leaving 5 bases not matched to a gene. CDR1 and CDR2 from the germline V gene are KGHSH and LQKENI. In the authors' methods: Scientists estimated how many nucleated cells there were by amplifying reference gene primers. The method was immunoSEQ multiplex PCR; TCRdb's version includes in-frame clones alone and lacks a portion of them. V and J calls and clone size are as listed in that table; D and trimming were resolved from the DNA. Of about 140,000 clones listed, over 60% are singletons. This TCR derives from a woman aged 80 or over with active or convalescent COVID-19. The sample was peripheral blood. This chain links TRBV18 with TRBJ1-1, with TRBD1 identical over 7 bases. The CDR3 nucleotides read TGTGCCAGCTCACCAAACAGGGGATCCGAAGCTTTCTTT. Its protein is CASSPNRGSEAFF.